This entry describes one TCR beta chain. The assay was immunoSEQ multiplex PCR, and TCRdb's table has in-frame clones only and misses some. The repertoire holds around 80,000 clones, with around 86% as singletons. The sample comes from a study of blood T cell repertoires in COVID-19. The CDR3 covers 15 residues. Trimming at V came to 3 bases and at J to 4 bases, leaving 8 bases not matched to a gene. CDR1 is SGHDN, CDR2 FVKESK, per germline. The TCR comes from a human donor in a cohort sampled during active COVID-19. Specimen: peripheral blood. V usage is TRBV14 and J usage is TRBJ2-5, with 7 positions matching TRBD2. CDR3 in amino acids: CASSQERTRGETQYF. In DNA form, the CDR3 reads TGTGCCAGCAGCCAGGAAAGGACTAGAGGAGAGACCCAGTACTTC.